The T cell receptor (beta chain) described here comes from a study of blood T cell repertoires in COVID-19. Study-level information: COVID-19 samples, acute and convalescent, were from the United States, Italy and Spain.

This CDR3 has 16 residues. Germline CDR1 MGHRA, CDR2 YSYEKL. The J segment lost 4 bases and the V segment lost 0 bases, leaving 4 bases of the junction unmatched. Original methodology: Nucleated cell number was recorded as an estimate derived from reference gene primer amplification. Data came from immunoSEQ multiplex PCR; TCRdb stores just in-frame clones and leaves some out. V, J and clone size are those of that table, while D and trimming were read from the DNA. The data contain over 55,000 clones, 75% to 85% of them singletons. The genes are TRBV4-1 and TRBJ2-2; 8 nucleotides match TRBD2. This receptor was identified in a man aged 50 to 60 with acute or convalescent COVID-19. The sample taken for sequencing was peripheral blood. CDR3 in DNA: TGCGCCAGCAGCCAAGACCGGGGGGGCCGCACCGGGGAGCTGTTTTTT. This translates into CASSQDRGGRTGELFF.